The rows below give T cell receptor beta chains drawn from one sample of a study of cytomegalovirus exposure and HLA in healthy donors. Sequenced by immunoSEQ multiplex PCR; TCRdb stores in-frame clones only, minus some. The table shows about 220,000 clones, with roughly 82% occurring only once. Specimen: PBMCs. The receptors stem from a middle-aged man in good health and CMV-seropositive. CDR3s include the opening cysteine and the closing phenylalanine or tryptophan. A D gene is named only where the DNA matches it firmly. Only some rows state a clone size, as once, few, many or a class for expanded clones.

clone size	J gene	V gene	D gene	CDR3 protein	CDR3 DNA
once	TRBJ2-1	TRBV5-5	-	CASSLAPGNEQFF	TGTGCCAGCAGCTTGGCCCCGGGAAATGAGCAGTTCTTC
few	TRBJ2-2	TRBV6-5	-	CASSSGLRTPGELFF	TGTGCCAGCAGTTCGGGACTCCGTACCCCCGGGGAGCTGTTTTTT
-	TRBJ1-1	TRBV15	-	CATRGGLNTEAFF	TGTGCCACCCGGGGAGGGTTGAACACTGAAGCTTTCTTT
few	TRBJ2-1	TRBV11-3	-	CASSLEADTYNEQFF	TGTGCCAGCAGCTTAGAAGCGGATACCTACAATGAGCAGTTCTTC
-	TRBJ2-5	TRBV5-1	TRBD2	CASHPRTSGAETQYF	TGCGCCAGCCACCCTAGGACTAGCGGTGCAGAGACCCAGTACTTC
-	TRBJ2-7	TRBV6-5	-	CASSYGQPNAYEQYF	TGTGCCAGCAGTTACGGACAGCCGAACGCCTACGAGCAGTACTTC
-	TRBJ2-4	TRBV6-4	-	CASSVGGAHDIQYF	TGTGCCAGCAGTGTTGGGGGGGCGCACGACATTCAGTACTTC
once	TRBJ1-5	TRBV30	-	CAWSGSPDRNNQPQHF	TGTGCCTGGAGTGGGAGCCCTGACAGGAACAATCAGCCCCAGCATTTT
-	TRBJ2-7	TRBV18	TRBD1	CASSADRGTGQYF	TGTGCCAGCTCAGCGGACAGGGGAACAGGGCAGTACTTC
-	TRBJ2-1	TRBV11-3	TRBD2	CASSRTSDHNEQFF	TGTGCCAGCAGTCGGACTAGCGACCACAATGAGCAGTTCTTC
-	TRBJ2-1	TRBV2	TRBD1	CASSPRSGRQGAYNEQFF	TGTGCCAGCAGTCCTAGGAGTGGGAGACAGGGGGCTTACAATGAGCAGTTCTTC
-	TRBJ2-1	TRBV10-1	-	CASGQGTEQFF	TGCGCCAGCGGCCAGGGTACAGAGCAGTTCTTC
-	TRBJ1-1	TRBV29-1	TRBD1	CSVGWGRGRNEAFF	TGCAGCGTTGGATGGGGCAGGGGGCGGAATGAAGCTTTCTTT
-	TRBJ2-1	TRBV18	-	CASSPQGEGGGNEQFF	TGTGCCAGCTCACCACAGGGCGAGGGAGGGGGCAATGAGCAGTTCTTC
-	TRBJ1-2	TRBV2	TRBD1	CASRPGQGTGYGYTF	TGTGCCAGCAGACCAGGACAGGGTACTGGCTATGGCTACACCTTC
-	TRBJ2-1	TRBV5-1	TRBD2	CASSPGLAGGPGYNEQFF	TGCGCCAGCAGCCCAGGACTAGCGGGAGGGCCGGGGTACAATGAGCAGTTCTTC
-	TRBJ2-2	TRBV7-3	TRBD1	CASSNPGQGADTGELFF	TGTGCCAGCAGCAATCCAGGACAGGGAGCGGACACCGGGGAGCTGTTTTTT
once	TRBJ1-4	TRBV7-3	TRBD1	CASSPTGQVGEKLFF	TGTGCCAGCAGCCCGACGGGACAGGTTGGGGAAAAACTGTTTTTT
-	TRBJ1-4	TRBV30	-	CAWSGLNEKLFF	TGTGCCTGGAGCGGACTTAATGAAAAACTGTTTTTT
-	TRBJ2-3	TRBV15	TRBD1	CATSTYRGRTDTQYF	TGTGCCACCAGCACCTACAGGGGGCGCACAGATACGCAGTATTTT
-	TRBJ2-7	TRBV5-1	TRBD2	CASSRVAGDYEQYF	TGCGCCAGCAGCCGTGTAGCGGGAGACTACGAGCAGTACTTC
-	TRBJ2-5	TRBV11-2	-	CASSLGGSGQETQYF	TGTGCCAGCAGCTTAGGGGGTAGCGGACAAGAGACCCAGTACTTC
-	TRBJ2-7	TRBV9	-	CASSVDRQTERYEQYF	TGTGCCAGCAGCGTAGATAGACAAACGGAGCGGTACGAGCAGTACTTC
few	TRBJ1-1	TRBV6-4	-	CASSREGGTEAFF	TGTGCCAGCAGCCGGGAGGGAGGTACTGAAGCTTTCTTT
-	TRBJ1-2	TRBV9	TRBD1	CASSVVPIRGRSPRYGYTF	TGTGCCAGCAGCGTAGTCCCAATCAGGGGGCGATCGCCTCGTTATGGCTACACCTTC
-	TRBJ2-1	TRBV11-2	-	CASSLGGTYNEQFF	TGTGCCAGCAGCTTAGGCGGGACCTACAATGAGCAGTTCTTC
-	TRBJ1-1	TRBV6-5	TRBD1	CASSLQGFGTEAFF	TGTGCCAGCAGTTTACAGGGGTTTGGAACTGAAGCTTTCTTT
-	TRBJ2-3	TRBV28	TRBD2	CASRIAGPSTDTQYF	TGTGCCAGCAGAATAGCGGGCCCTAGCACAGATACGCAGTATTTT
-	TRBJ1-2	TRBV5-1	-	CASSESAGTSNYGYTF	TGCGCCAGCAGTGAGAGCGCGGGAACATCTAACTATGGCTACACCTTC
-	TRBJ2-2	TRBV5-1	TRBD2	CASSLPGLALNTGELFF	TGCGCCAGCAGTTTGCCGGGACTAGCGTTGAACACCGGGGAGCTGTTTTTT
few	TRBJ2-1	TRBV11-3	-	CASSARLGSYNEQFF	TGTGCCAGCAGCGCGAGACTTGGAAGCTACAATGAGCAGTTCTTC
-	TRBJ1-1	TRBV10-1	-	CASSGQMNTEAFF	TGCGCCAGCAGTGGACAGATGAACACTGAAGCTTTCTTT
-	TRBJ1-5	TRBV5-1	TRBD1	CASSWTGNSNQPQHF	TGCGCCAGCAGCTGGACAGGGAATAGCAATCAGCCCCAGCATTTT
-	TRBJ1-1	TRBV6-1	-	CASSEIRTANTEAFF	TGTGCCAGCAGTGAGATAAGGACAGCGAACACTGAAGCTTTCTTT
-	TRBJ2-5	TRBV4-1	-	CASSPGGETQYF	TGCGCCAGCAGCCCAGGTGGTGAGACCCAGTACTTC
-	TRBJ2-3	TRBV27	TRBD2	CASSLPFAGGTDTQYF	TGTGCCAGCAGTTTACCCTTCGCGGGGGGGACAGATACGCAGTATTTT
-	TRBJ2-7	TRBV11-2	TRBD2	CASSRTSDNEQYF	TGTGCCAGCAGCCGGACTAGCGATAACGAGCAGTACTTC
-	TRBJ2-5	TRBV4-2	-	CASSATGSGQETQYF	TGTGCCAGCAGCGCTACAGGGTCGGGGCAAGAGACCCAGTACTTC
once	TRBJ2-1	TRBV7-6	TRBD2	CASSSPPGTSGYWSYNEQFF	TGTGCCAGCAGCTCACCCCCCGGGACTAGCGGATATTGGTCCTACAATGAGCAGTTCTTC
-	TRBJ1-3	TRBV2	-	CASSQDSGNTIYF	TGTGCCAGCAGTCAGGACTCTGGAAACACCATATATTTT
-	TRBJ1-1	TRBV21-1	-	CASISDRGGEAFF	TGTGCCAGCATCTCGGACAGGGGAGGTGAAGCTTTCTTT
-	TRBJ2-1	TRBV13	-	CASSLRGGRDEQFF	TGTGCCAGCAGCTTAAGGGGGGGCCGGGATGAGCAGTTCTTC
once	TRBJ2-1	TRBV5-1	TRBD2	CASGSPGLDNEQFF	TGCGCCAGCGGCTCCCCGGGACTAGACAATGAGCAGTTCTTC
-	TRBJ1-1	TRBV19	TRBD1	CASSTFDRGWAEAFF	TGTGCCAGTAGTACTTTCGACAGGGGGTGGGCTGAAGCTTTCTTT
-	TRBJ2-3	TRBV27	-	CASALVADTDTQYF	TGTGCCAGCGCTTTGGTCGCAGACACAGATACGCAGTATTTT